These T cell receptor beta chains were read from a single sample in a study of cytomegalovirus exposure and HLA in healthy donors. Clones were sequenced by immunoSEQ multiplex PCR, and TCRdb holds only the in-frame ones, with some missing. There are approximately 170,000 clones in the sample; 80% occur only once, and roughly 10% lies in the top ten. Sequenced material: PBMCs. These receptors all stem from a man in his late teens or twenties in good health and CMV-seropositive. CDR3s include the opening cysteine and the closing phenylalanine or tryptophan. Fields, in order: CDR3 protein, CDR3 DNA, J gene, D gene, clone size, V gene. D genes are given only for firm matches. Clone size is not always given. Where it is, it says once, few, many or a class for expanded clones.

CDR3 protein: CASSPTGTNEKLFF; CDR3 DNA: TGTGCCAGCAGTCCGACAGGGACTAATGAAAAACTGTTTTTT; J gene: TRBJ1-4; D gene: TRBD1; clone size: -; V gene: TRBV28
CDR3 protein: CASSPGGGTVHQPQHF; CDR3 DNA: TGTGCCAGCTCACCAGGGGGGGGGACGGTTCATCAGCCCCAGCATTTT; J gene: TRBJ1-5; D gene: -; clone size: once; V gene: TRBV18
CDR3 protein: CASSPRDSGYEQYF; CDR3 DNA: TGTGCCAGCAGTCCCCGGGATAGCGGCTACGAGCAGTACTTC; J gene: TRBJ2-7; D gene: -; clone size: -; V gene: TRBV6-1
CDR3 protein: CASSGTGYYEQYF; CDR3 DNA: TGTGCCAGCAGCGGAACAGGGTACTACGAGCAGTACTTC; J gene: TRBJ2-7; D gene: -; clone size: -; V gene: TRBV28
CDR3 protein: CASSYRGEAFF; CDR3 DNA: TGCGCCAGCAGCTACAGGGGTGAAGCTTTCTTT; J gene: TRBJ1-1; D gene: TRBD1; clone size: -; V gene: TRBV5-1
CDR3 protein: CASSLNRGRGETQYF; CDR3 DNA: TGTGCCAGCAGCCTAAACAGGGGGCGAGGAGAGACCCAGTACTTC; J gene: TRBJ2-5; D gene: TRBD1; clone size: -; V gene: TRBV6-5
CDR3 protein: CASSQGDRGSYGYTF; CDR3 DNA: TGTGCCAGCTCCCAAGGGGACAGGGGAAGCTATGGCTACACCTTC; J gene: TRBJ1-2; D gene: TRBD1; clone size: -; V gene: TRBV18
CDR3 protein: CASSYSDSYGYTF; CDR3 DNA: TGTGCCAGCAGTTACTCAGACAGCTATGGCTACACCTTC; J gene: TRBJ1-2; D gene: -; clone size: -; V gene: TRBV6-5
CDR3 protein: CSVGGQGMNTEAFF; CDR3 DNA: TGCAGCGTTGGGGGACAGGGGATGAACACTGAAGCTTTCTTT; J gene: TRBJ1-1; D gene: TRBD1; clone size: -; V gene: TRBV29-1
CDR3 protein: CASREGGTGVQPQHF; CDR3 DNA: TGTGCCAGCAGAGAAGGCGGGACAGGGGTTCAGCCCCAGCATTTT; J gene: TRBJ1-5; D gene: TRBD1; clone size: -; V gene: TRBV2
CDR3 protein: CASSPFLVDRMNTEAFF; CDR3 DNA: TGCGCCAGCAGCCCATTTCTGGTGGACAGGATGAACACTGAAGCTTTCTTT; J gene: TRBJ1-1; D gene: TRBD1; clone size: -; V gene: TRBV4-1
CDR3 protein: CASSQRQESNQPQHF; CDR3 DNA: TGCGCCAGCAGCCAGAGACAGGAGAGCAATCAGCCCCAGCATTTT; J gene: TRBJ1-5; D gene: -; clone size: -; V gene: TRBV4-1
CDR3 protein: CSVDGQKNTEAFF; CDR3 DNA: TGCAGCGTTGATGGGCAGAAGAACACTGAAGCTTTCTTT; J gene: TRBJ1-1; D gene: -; clone size: -; V gene: TRBV29-1
CDR3 protein: CASSQVWDTDEQYF; CDR3 DNA: TGTGCCAGCAGCCAAGTCTGGGACACCGACGAGCAGTACTTC; J gene: TRBJ2-7; D gene: -; clone size: -; V gene: TRBV14
CDR3 protein: CAISESSRTIYNEQFF; CDR3 DNA: TGTGCCATCAGTGAGTCGAGTCGGACTATCTACAATGAGCAGTTCTTC; J gene: TRBJ2-1; D gene: -; clone size: once; V gene: TRBV10-3
CDR3 protein: CASTHRRPTREKLFF; CDR3 DNA: TGTGCCAGCACCCACCGGAGGCCAACTCGGGAAAAACTGTTTTTT; J gene: TRBJ1-4; D gene: -; clone size: once; V gene: TRBV21-1
CDR3 protein: CASSEEIPGELFF; CDR3 DNA: TGCGCCAGCAGTGAGGAGATCCCCGGGGAGCTGTTTTTT; J gene: TRBJ2-2; D gene: -; clone size: -; V gene: TRBV10-1
CDR3 protein: CASSISGQENYGYTF; CDR3 DNA: TGTGCCAGTAGTATATCTGGACAGGAAAACTATGGCTACACCTTC; J gene: TRBJ1-2; D gene: TRBD1; clone size: -; V gene: TRBV19
CDR3 protein: CASSLLSGRGMNQPQHF; CDR3 DNA: TGTGCCAGCAGCTTATTGAGCGGCAGGGGAATGAATCAGCCCCAGCATTTT; J gene: TRBJ1-5; D gene: -; clone size: -; V gene: TRBV7-2
CDR3 protein: CASSPGDRVGYGYTF; CDR3 DNA: TGCGCCAGCAGCCCGGGGGACAGGGTCGGCTATGGCTACACCTTC; J gene: TRBJ1-2; D gene: TRBD1; clone size: once; V gene: TRBV4-1
CDR3 protein: CASSSRGPYNEQFF; CDR3 DNA: TGTGCCAGCAGCTCCAGGGGGCCCTACAATGAGCAGTTCTTC; J gene: TRBJ2-1; D gene: TRBD1; clone size: -; V gene: TRBV7-6
CDR3 protein: CASRTKAKPTGPYQETQYF; CDR3 DNA: TGCGCCAGCAGAACGAAGGCCAAGCCTACAGGGCCGTACCAAGAGACCCAGTACTTC; J gene: TRBJ2-5; D gene: -; clone size: -; V gene: TRBV5-1
CDR3 protein: CASSPPTIGINYGYTF; CDR3 DNA: TGTGCCAGCTCACCACCTACTATAGGCATTAACTATGGCTACACCTTC; J gene: TRBJ1-2; D gene: -; clone size: -; V gene: TRBV18
CDR3 protein: CASNGGAAGNTIYF; CDR3 DNA: TGTGCCAGCAATGGGGGCGCGGCTGGAAACACCATATATTTT; J gene: TRBJ1-3; D gene: -; clone size: -; V gene: TRBV2
CDR3 protein: CASSEVGSGEAFF; CDR3 DNA: TGTGCCAGCAGTGAAGTTGGAAGCGGTGAAGCTTTCTTT; J gene: TRBJ1-1; D gene: -; clone size: -; V gene: TRBV6-1
CDR3 protein: CASSSPGGNIQYF; CDR3 DNA: TGTGCCAGCAGTTCCCCCGGGGGAAACATTCAGTACTTC; J gene: TRBJ2-4; D gene: -; clone size: few; V gene: TRBV27
CDR3 protein: CASSWGLNSGNTIYF; CDR3 DNA: TGTGCCAGCAGCTGGGGACTGAACTCTGGAAACACCATATATTTT; J gene: TRBJ1-3; D gene: -; clone size: -; V gene: TRBV5-5
CDR3 protein: CANLNPFRTEAFF; CDR3 DNA: TGTGCCAACTTAAACCCTTTTCGGACTGAAGCTTTCTTT; J gene: TRBJ1-1; D gene: -; clone size: -; V gene: TRBV27
CDR3 protein: CASTSGTGGYQETQYF; CDR3 DNA: TGCGCCAGCACGTCCGGGACAGGGGGCTACCAAGAGACCCAGTACTTC; J gene: TRBJ2-5; D gene: TRBD1; clone size: few; V gene: TRBV5-1
CDR3 protein: CSVVLNGRAFGELFF; CDR3 DNA: TGCAGCGTTGTACTTAACGGGAGGGCCTTCGGGGAGCTGTTTTTT; J gene: TRBJ2-2; D gene: TRBD2; clone size: few; V gene: TRBV29-1
CDR3 protein: CASSLLGEGSNYGYTF; CDR3 DNA: TGCGCCAGCAGCTTGTTAGGAGAGGGATCCAACTATGGCTACACCTTC; J gene: TRBJ1-2; D gene: -; clone size: few; V gene: TRBV5-1
CDR3 protein: CASSEPGTGNTEAFF; CDR3 DNA: TGTGCCAGCAGTGAACCCGGGACAGGGAACACTGAAGCTTTCTTT; J gene: TRBJ1-1; D gene: TRBD1; clone size: -; V gene: TRBV25-1
CDR3 protein: CASSYRISGANVLTF; CDR3 DNA: TGTGCCAGCAGCTACAGGATCTCTGGGGCCAACGTCCTGACTTTC; J gene: TRBJ2-6; D gene: -; clone size: -; V gene: TRBV5-5
CDR3 protein: CASSLATSGSTDTQYF; CDR3 DNA: TGTGCCAGCAGCTTGGCCACTAGCGGGAGCACAGATACGCAGTATTTT; J gene: TRBJ2-3; D gene: TRBD2; clone size: -; V gene: TRBV5-5
CDR3 protein: CASSTPSGTNEKLFF; CDR3 DNA: TGTGCCAGCAGTACCCCTTCGGGTACTAATGAAAAACTGTTTTTT; J gene: TRBJ1-4; D gene: -; clone size: -; V gene: TRBV7-9
CDR3 protein: CASSLESGSSYEQYF; CDR3 DNA: TGTGCCAGCAGCTTAGAGAGCGGGAGCTCCTACGAGCAGTACTTC; J gene: TRBJ2-7; D gene: TRBD2; clone size: -; V gene: TRBV7-6
CDR3 protein: CASSIRLANYGYTF; CDR3 DNA: TGTGCCAGTAGTATCCGGTTAGCTAACTATGGCTACACCTTC; J gene: TRBJ1-2; D gene: -; clone size: -; V gene: TRBV19
CDR3 protein: CASSLSGNQPQHF; CDR3 DNA: TGTGCCAGCAGTCTATCGGGGAATCAGCCCCAGCATTTT; J gene: TRBJ1-5; D gene: -; clone size: -; V gene: TRBV28
CDR3 protein: CASSQAGDEQYF; CDR3 DNA: TGCGCCAGCAGCCAAGCAGGGGACGAGCAGTACTTC; J gene: TRBJ2-7; D gene: -; clone size: -; V gene: TRBV4-1
CDR3 protein: CSVVSGTDTNTEAFF; CDR3 DNA: TGCAGCGTTGTGTCCGGGACAGACACAAACACTGAAGCTTTCTTT; J gene: TRBJ1-1; D gene: TRBD1; clone size: -; V gene: TRBV29-1
CDR3 protein: CSATGTGIGFF; CDR3 DNA: TGCAGTGCCACCGGGACAGGTATCGGTTTCTTT; J gene: TRBJ1-1; D gene: TRBD1; clone size: -; V gene: TRBV20-1
CDR3 protein: CASSLPPGGAGETGELFF; CDR3 DNA: TGCGCCAGCAGCCTTCCCCCTGGGGGCGCAGGGGAAACCGGGGAGCTGTTTTTT; J gene: TRBJ2-2; D gene: -; clone size: -; V gene: TRBV4-1